The rows below give T cell receptor beta chains drawn from one sample of a study of cytomegalovirus exposure and HLA in healthy donors. The method was immunoSEQ multiplex PCR; TCRdb's version includes in-frame clones alone and lacks a portion of them. The repertoire consists of about 130,000 clones, with approximately 77% occurring once and the leading ten covering over 1.3%. Material for sequencing was PBMCs. These receptors all come from a woman aged 40 to 50 in good health and CMV-seronegative. Both conserved end residues are part of each CDR3. D genes are given only for firm matches. Size tells how often a clone was seen (once, few, many) or the class of an expanded clone, and some rows leave it out.

clone_size j_call d_call v_call cdr3_nt cdr3_aa
- TRBJ2-7 - TRBV6-1 TGTGCCAGTTTCGGACAGCCCTACGAGCAGTACTTC CASFGQPYEQYF
- TRBJ1-5 - TRBV6-5 TGTGCCAGCAGTGCCCAGGGAATTAGCAATCAGCCCCAGCATTTT CASSAQGISNQPQHF
- TRBJ1-5 TRBD1 TRBV18 TGTGCCAGCTCACCAGTACAGGGGCGAGATCAGCCCCAGCATTTT CASSPVQGRDQPQHF
- TRBJ1-1 TRBD1 TRBV30 TGTGCCTGCCCCTGGACGAACCGGGACAGGGGTCGCACTGAAGCTTTCTTT CACPWTNRDRGRTEAFF
few TRBJ2-7 - TRBV6-5 TGTGCCAGCAGGCCATCTAGGGGCCAATCCTACGAGCAGTACTTC CASRPSRGQSYEQYF
- TRBJ1-1 - TRBV2 TGTGCCAGACGGTCAGGGACTGAAGCTTTCTTT CARRSGTEAFF
- TRBJ1-5 - TRBV19 TGTGCCAGTAGTATGGCGGGGCGTAGCAATCAGCCCCAGCATTTT CASSMAGRSNQPQHF
- TRBJ2-1 - TRBV19 TGTGCCAGTAGCCCCCCCCGGGCGGGGGCCGGGAATGAGCAGTTCTTC CASSPPRAGAGNEQFF
few TRBJ2-1 TRBD2 TRBV7-2 TGTGCCAGCACCCGCGGGGGGGACAATGAGCAGTTCTTC CASTRGGDNEQFF
- TRBJ1-5 TRBD1 TRBV27 TGTGCCAGCAGTTTCCTCGGACAGGGCAATCAGCCCCAGCATTTT CASSFLGQGNQPQHF
- TRBJ2-7 - TRBV5-1 TGCGCCAGCAGCTGGAACGACAGACCCTACGAGCAGTACTTC CASSWNDRPYEQYF
- TRBJ1-3 - TRBV9 TGTGCCAGCAGCGTAGGGTCTCGCGGGGTCGGAAACACCATATATTTT CASSVGSRGVGNTIYF
- TRBJ1-1 - TRBV7-2 TGTGCCAGCAGCTTAGGGGACATCCGTGGCGGTGAAGCTTTCTTT CASSLGDIRGGEAFF
- TRBJ2-1 TRBD2 TRBV5-6 TGTGCCAGCAGCATGCGGACTAGCGGCTACAATGAGCAGTTCTTC CASSMRTSGYNEQFF
- TRBJ2-1 - TRBV18 TGTGCCAGCTCACCCCCAGGTTTGCCCGAAGATGAGCAGTTCTTC CASSPPGLPEDEQFF
- TRBJ1-1 - TRBV5-4 TGTGCCAGCAGCCGACAGGAGATGAACACTGAAGCTTTCTTT CASSRQEMNTEAFF